This T cell receptor beta chain derives from a study of CD8+ T cells in alopecia areata. Reverse transcription of extracted RNA yielded cDNA, which provided the sequencing template. Profiled with immunoSEQ multiplex PCR; TCRdb holds only in-frame clones, not every one. The data hold about 190,000 clones, with roughly three fifths observed a single time. Indicated treatment: oral pan-JAK inhibitor, 5-10 mg twice daily. Collected material from alopecia areata patients comprised lesional scalp punch biopsies and peripheral blood. Study-wide results and caveats: Lesional scalp displayed greater clonality than normal scalp, most notably in alopecia totalis/universalis.

For this clone: The target antigen is unknown.

Here the sequenced sample was CD4+ T cells sorted from blood, taken at week 4, from a patient treated with tofacitinib. This receptor was identified in a human donor with alopecia areata.

CDR3 sequence: CASSFVHLGTQYF. In nucleotides, the CDR3 is TGTGCCAGCAGTTTCGTTCATCTGGGTACGCAGTATTTT. This chain uses TRBV28 with TRBJ2-3; no firm D call. The CDR3 contains 13 residues. With 3 bases removed from V and 8 bases from J, the gap between germline ends came to 12 bases. Germline loops: CDR1 MDHEN, CDR2 SYDVKM.